The 27 T cell receptor beta chains reported below all come from one sample, sequenced in a study of blood T cell repertoires in COVID-19. This table comes from immunoSEQ multiplex PCR, and its TCRdb copy is limited to in-frame clones, with some not included. The repertoire has about 270,000 clones, approximately 86% of them found once; the top ten carry around 4.1%. Sequencing was done on a sample of peripheral blood. Source of these receptors: a woman aged 50 to 60 with active or convalescent COVID-19.

The chain carries TRBV10-3 and TRBJ2-5, with 9 bases matching TRBD2. The CDR3 is made up of 15 amino acids. The germline CDR1 and CDR2 sequences are ENHRY and SYGVKD. The V and J ends lost 3 bases and 5 bases, in that order; junction bases with no gene match: 7. The CDR3 protein is CAISDPSGATETQYF. In DNA, the CDR3 is TGTGCCATCAGTGATCCTAGCGGGGCCACTGAGACCCAGTACTTC.

The chain carries TRBV25-1 and TRBJ2-1, with 9 bases that match TRBD1. Germline lookup yields CDR1 MGHDK and CDR2 SYGVNS. V gave up 4 bases and J gave up 4 bases; unmatched junction bases: 8. This CDR3 region has 16 residues. Here the CDR3 reads CASSAAQGATYNEQFF. The CDR3 DNA follows: TGTGCCAGCAGTGCAGCACAGGGGGCTACGTACAATGAGCAGTTCTTC.

The chain recombines TRBV6-6 with TRBJ2-1; possible D gene TRBD2, 6 bases. V lost 8 bases, J lost 8 bases, and 19 bases lay in between. Germline V CDR1 and CDR2: MNHNY, SVGAGI (reference sequence). The CDR3 covers 14 residues. In DNA form, the CDR3 reads TGTGCCAGCTCCGGTAGGAGGGCCGGTGATGAGCAGTTCTTC. Protein: CASSGRRAGDEQFF.

The genes are TRBV10-3 and TRBJ2-7, with 9 bases lining up with TRBD1. J was trimmed by 5 bases and V by 11 bases; bases with no gene match: 4. The CDR3 runs to 11 residues. The V gene's germline CDR1 is ENHRY and CDR2 SYGVKD. The CDR3 nucleotides are TGTGCCGTCCGGGACAGGGACGAGCAGTACTTC. It codes for CAVRDRDEQYF.

The chain has TRBV7-9 and TRBJ2-7, with D uncertain. The V gene's germline CDR1 is SEHNR and CDR2 FQNEAQ (reference sequence). Deletions cut 2 bases from V and 10 bases from J, with 12 bases between. This CDR3 spans 12 amino acids. CDR3 DNA: TGTGCCAGCAGCTTAACAGCTCGTCGACAGTACTTC. Protein sequence: CASSLTARRQYF. Looking up the rest from reference TRBV7-9 and TRBJ2-7 gives the full variable domain: DTGVSQNPRHKITKRGQNVTFRCDPISEHNRLYWYRQTLGQGPEFLTYFQNEAQLEKSRLLSDRFSAERPKGSFSTLEIQRTEQGDSAMYLCASSLTARRQYFGPGTRLTVT.

The chain recombines TRBV6-5 with TRBJ2-1; possibly TRBD2 for D (6 bases). This CDR3 has 13 amino acids. Germline assignment: CDR1 MNHEY and CDR2 SVGAGI. Between the trimmed V and J ends, which lost 7 bases and 7 bases, there was a span of 14 bases. The CDR3 spells CASKMTSQNEQFF. The CDR3 coding sequence is TGTGCCAGCAAGATGACTAGTCAAAATGAGCAGTTCTTC.

This chain connects TRBV28 to TRBJ1-4; D is undetermined. Deletions cut 2 bases from V and 11 bases from J, with 9 bases between. CDR3 length: 12 amino acids. In germline, CDR1 is MDHEN, CDR2 SYDVKM. CDR3 in DNA: TGTGCCAGCAGTTTACGGGGTCAGAAACTGTTTTTT. Its translation is CASSLRGQKLFF.

On this clone itself: This specimen includes other DNA sequences encoding the same CDR3. The chain recombines TRBV27 with TRBJ1-5; D unresolved. V shed 3 bases and J shed 4 bases, with 4 bases lying between them. The CDR3 extends over 12 amino acids. Germline V gene lookup returns CDR1 MNHEY and CDR2 SMNVEV (reference sequence). The CDR3 DNA is TGTGCCAGCAGTTTCCTTAATCAGCCCCAGCATTTT. Its protein is CASSFLNQPQHF.

In the case of this clone: Other DNA sequences in this sample translate to the same CDR3. The rearrangement joins TRBV29-1 to TRBJ2-1; 11 bases map to TRBD1. CDR3 length equals 14 residues. From germline, CDR1 is SQVTM and CDR2 ANQGSEA. J gave up 8 bases and V 6 bases, and 9 bases lay outside the gene matches. CDR3 sequence: CSVGWDRGRDEQFF. CDR3 coding DNA: TGCAGCGTGGGATGGGACAGGGGGAGGGATGAGCAGTTCTTC.

This clone was detected a few times. The chain carries TRBV4-1 and TRBJ2-7; a weak D match, TRBD2 (5 bases). The germline V and J ends were trimmed by 0 bases and 4 bases, with 10 bases remaining between them. The CDR3 contains 14 residues. Germline-derived CDR1 and CDR2 are MGHRA and YSYEKL. This CDR3 reads CASSQERGVYEQYF. The CDR3 DNA reads as TGCGCCAGCAGCCAAGAACGGGGAGTATACGAGCAGTACTTC.

The V call is TRBV2, the J call TRBJ1-1, with D possibly matching TRBD1 (6 bases). The CDR3 totals 11 residues. Germline loops: CDR1 SNHLY, CDR2 FYNNEI. The ends were cut back, 5 bases at V and 11 bases at J, with 12 bases in the middle. CDR3 in DNA: TGTGCCAGCAGTTACAGGGAGAGCGCTTTCTTT. It translates to CASSYRESAFF.

V and J are TRBV11-3 and TRBJ2-2, with TRBD1 as a possible D gene (7 bases). With 3 bases removed from V and 6 bases from J, the gap between germline ends came to 14 bases. CDR1 is SGHNT and CDR2 is YENEEA in the germline V gene. The CDR3 is made up of 15 amino acids. CDR3 sequence (DNA): TGTGCCAGCAGCTTGGAGGGGGCGCGGGCCGGGGAGCTGTTTTTT. Residues: CASSLEGARAGELFF.

The chain joins TRBV5-4 to TRBJ2-1; D might be TRBD2 (6 bases). V lost 1 base, J lost 4 bases, and 18 bases lay in between. Germline V lookup: CDR1 SGHNT, CDR2 YYREEE (reference sequence). The CDR3 consists of 17 residues. CDR3: CASSLNPTGAGYNEQFF. The CDR3 nucleotides read TGTGCCAGCAGCTTGAATCCTACGGGAGCTGGATACAATGAGCAGTTCTTC. The full variable domain, in which reference TRBV5-4 and TRBJ2-1 provide the parts outside the CDR3, is ETGVTQSPTHLIKTRGQQVTLRCSSQSGHNTVSWYQQALGQGPQFIFQYYREEENGRGNFPPRFSGLQFPNYSSELNVNALELDDSALYLCASSLNPTGAGYNEQFFGPGTRLTVL.

This clone has a single count. The J gene is TRBJ1-2, the V gene TRBV7-8; 9 bases fit TRBD1. Germline V gene data show CDR1 as SGHVS and CDR2 as FQNEAQ. CDR3 length: 15 amino acids. J was trimmed by 3 bases and V by 1 base; bases with no gene match: 3. The CDR3 DNA follows: TGTGCCAGCAGCTTAGGGGACAGGGTGCACTATGGCTACACCTTC. It yields the protein CASSLGDRVHYGYTF.

The chain uses TRBV12-5 and TRBJ1-6, with TRBD1 matching over 8 bases. J was trimmed by 8 bases and V by 1 base; bases with no gene match: 7. The CDR3 spans 16 residues. The germline gives CDR1 LGHNT, CDR2 FRNRAP. CDR3 sequence reads: CASGLGLTGGDSPLHF. CDR3 bases: TGTGCTAGTGGTTTGGGCCTAACAGGGGGAGATTCACCCCTCCACTTT.

The gene calls are TRBV4-1 and TRBJ2-7; D is possibly TRBD1 (6 bases). Germline CDR1 is MGHRA and CDR2 is YSYEKL. V was shortened by 0 bases and J by 6 bases, with 18 bases between the two germline ends. The CDR3 has 16 amino acids. The CDR3 DNA reads as TGCGCCAGCAGCCAAGATTGGGACACCGGTAGTGGCGAGCAGTACTTC. Its translation: CASSQDWDTGSGEQYF.

The genes are TRBV12-2 and TRBJ2-7; TRBD2, the table's D call, lacks a check against the DNA. TRBV12-2 is an annotated pseudogene. This CDR3 is 13 amino acids long. The CDR3 region has the DNA TGTGCAAGTCGAAGCGGGAGTTACTACGAGCAGTACTTC. Translated, it gives CASRSGSYYEQYF.

V and J are TRBV5-1 and TRBJ1-2; possible D gene TRBD1, 5 bases. The V end was cut by 4 bases, the J end by 5 bases, with 12 bases between. This CDR3 has 13 amino acids. CDR1 and CDR2 from the germline V gene are SGHRS and YFSETQ. The CDR3 nucleotides are TGCGCCAGCAGCCCGATGGGGGGGTATGGCTACACCTTC. Its protein product is CASSPMGGYGYTF.

This clone was observed a few times. The chain carries TRBV11-1 and TRBJ2-1; TRBD2 is a possible D gene (5 bases). V lost 6 bases and J 6 bases, leaving 18 bases between the germline ends. Looked up from germline, CDR1 is SGHAT and CDR2 is FQDESV (reference sequence). The CDR3 runs 15 residues. The chain's CDR3 is CASRSRIPGSNEQFF. CDR3 nucleotide sequence: TGTGCCAGCAGGTCAAGGATTCCGGGGTCCAATGAGCAGTTCTTC.

This chain uses TRBV4-1 with TRBJ2-1; 12 bases match TRBD2. CDR3 length: 19 amino acids. CDR1 MGHRA and CDR2 YSYEKL come from the germline V gene. V lost 3 bases, J lost 1 base, and 10 bases stayed unmatched. CDR3 in amino acids: CASSQLGLAGGGSYNEQFF. In DNA, the CDR3 is TGCGCCAGCAGCCAGCTGGGTCTAGCGGGAGGGGGGTCCTACAATGAGCAGTTCTTC.

This clone was counted a single time. Other nucleotide sequences in the sample specify the same CDR3. The rearrangement links TRBV6-5 to TRBJ2-2; D is undetermined. Trimming left V 6 bases short and J 2 bases short, with 7 bases between. The CDR3 runs to 13 residues. Germline CDR1 MNHEY, CDR2 SVGAGI. The CDR3 nucleotides read TGTGCCAGCAGAACGACAAACACCGGGGAGCTGTTTTTT. Its translation: CASRTTNTGELFF.

The chain couples TRBV29-1 to TRBJ2-2; 8 bases line up with TRBD2. Per the germline V gene, CDR1 is SQVTM and CDR2 is ANQGSEA. The V and J ends lost 1 base and 7 bases, in that order; junction bases with no gene match: 8. CDR3 length equals 15 residues. CDR3 sequence (DNA): TGCAGCGTTGAAGTCGGAAGCGGGAGAATCGGGGAGCTGTTTTTT. Its protein is CSVEVGSGRIGELFF.

V and J are TRBV6-5 and TRBJ1-1, with 9 positions matching TRBD1. Germline V gives CDR1 MNHEY, CDR2 SVGAGI. The V segment lost 5 bases and the J segment 5 bases; nucleotides outside the gene matches: 9. There are 15 residues in the CDR3. The CDR3 reads CASSTWTGVMTEAFF. In DNA form, the CDR3 reads TGTGCCAGCAGTACCTGGACAGGGGTGATGACTGAAGCTTTCTTT.

The gene calls are TRBV19 and TRBJ1-2, with D perhaps TRBD1 (5 bases). Per the germline V gene, CDR1 is LNHDA and CDR2 is SQIVND (reference sequence). Trimming left V 5 bases short and J 8 bases short, with 15 bases between. The CDR3 totals 13 residues. In DNA form, the CDR3 reads TGTGCCAGTAGTTTCCGGGACTCGTACGGCTACACCTTC. Encoded protein: CASSFRDSYGYTF.

The CDR3 loop reads CASSDRYGSPGELFF. CDR3 nucleotide sequence: TGTGCCAGCAGTGATCGGTACGGGAGCCCCGGGGAGCTGTTTTTT. The chain links TRBV25-1 to TRBJ2-2; tentative D call: TRBD2 (6 bases). The ends were cut back, 3 bases at V and 6 bases at J, with 14 bases in the middle. Germline assignment: CDR1 MGHDK and CDR2 SYGVNS. CDR3 length: 15 residues. The full variable domain, completed using reference TRBV25-1 and TRBJ2-2, is EADIYQTPRYLVIGTGKKITLECSQTMGHDKMYWYQQDPGMELHLIHYSYGVNSTEKGDLSSESTVSRIRTEHFPLTLESARPSHTSQYLCASSDRYGSPGELFFGEGSRLTVL.

The chain joins TRBV7-7 to TRBJ1-4; 7 bases are shared with TRBD1. Looked up from germline, CDR1 is SSHAT and CDR2 is FNYEAQ (reference sequence). The CDR3 contains 14 residues. Unmatched junction bases numbered 6, after V lost 3 bases and J lost 8 bases. The chain's CDR3 is CASSLGTGVEKLFF. The CDR3 bases are TGTGCCAGCAGCTTGGGAACAGGGGTAGAAAAACTGTTTTTT. The whole variable domain, filled in from reference TRBV7-7 and TRBJ1-4, reads GAGVSQSPRYKVTKRGQDVTLRCDPISSHATLYWYQQALGQGPEFLTYFNYEAQPDKSGLPSDRFSAERPEGSISTLTIQRTEQRDSAMYRCASSLGTGVEKLFFGSGTQLSVL.

The rearrangement uses TRBV19 and TRBJ2-1, with D possibly TRBD1 on 5 matching bases. Germline V lookup: CDR1 LNHDA, CDR2 SQIVND (reference sequence). Trimming removed 6 bases from V and 10 bases from J, with 13 bases in between. The CDR3 loop spans 12 amino acids. CDR3 DNA: TGTGCCAGTAGAAGGGGCATCCTCGAGCAGTTCTTC. Amino acids: CASRRGILEQFF.